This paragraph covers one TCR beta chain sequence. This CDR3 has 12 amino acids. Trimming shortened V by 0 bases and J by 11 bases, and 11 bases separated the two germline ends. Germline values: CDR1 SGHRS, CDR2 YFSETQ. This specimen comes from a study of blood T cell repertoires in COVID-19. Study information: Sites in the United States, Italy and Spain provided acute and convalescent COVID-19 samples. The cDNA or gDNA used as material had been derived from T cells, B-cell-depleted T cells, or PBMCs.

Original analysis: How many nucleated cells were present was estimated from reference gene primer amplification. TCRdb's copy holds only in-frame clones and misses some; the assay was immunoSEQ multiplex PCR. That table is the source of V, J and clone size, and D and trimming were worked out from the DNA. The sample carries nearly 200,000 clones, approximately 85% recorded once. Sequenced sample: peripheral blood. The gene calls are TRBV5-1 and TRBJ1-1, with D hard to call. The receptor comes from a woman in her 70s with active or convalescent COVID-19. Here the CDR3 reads CASSLGQAEAFF. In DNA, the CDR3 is TGCGCCAGCAGCTTGGGTCAGGCCGAGGCTTTCTTT.